These 15 T cell receptor beta chains were sequenced from one sample in a study of a mutant IDH1 vaccine in newly diagnosed glioma. Their target antigens are unknown. Time point of the sample: week 35, safety follow-up. Each dose delivered 300 ug of mutant IDH1 20-mer peptide subcutaneously with imiquimod. Assay: immunoSEQ multiplex PCR; the TCRdb copy retains only in-frame clones and omits some. The data contain under 40,000 clones, roughly 80% of them singletons. The source was PBMCs, collected from a glioma patient whose treatment included an IDH1 peptide vaccine. These receptors all come from a woman aged 18-29 years with glioma.

This sequence joins TRBV5-1 and TRBJ1-1; D is unclear. CDR3 size: 13 residues. Per the germline V gene, CDR1 is SGHRS and CDR2 is YFSETQ. With 3 bases removed from V and 1 base from J, the gap between germline ends came to 7 bases. The CDR3 nucleotides are TGCGCCAGCAGCTCGGGTAAGAACACTGAAGCTTTCTTT. Its protein is CASSSGKNTEAFF. The full variable domain, its missing parts supplied by reference TRBV5-1 and TRBJ1-1, is KAGVTQTPRYLIKTRGQQVTLSCSPISGHRSVSWYQQTPGQGLQFLFEYFSETQRNKGNFPGRFSGRQFSNSRSEMNVSTLELGDSALYLCASSSGKNTEAFFGQGTRLTVV.

CDR3 nucleotides: TGTGCCAGCAGCTTAGGCAGGGACAGGGTCCCCTTGTTAGGCTATGGCTACACCTTC. Its protein product is CASSLGRDRVPLLGYGYTF. V is TRBV7-8 and J is TRBJ1-2; 9 positions match TRBD1. With V trimmed by 1 base and J by 4 bases, 16 bases remained unmatched. The germline V gene has CDR1 SGHVS and CDR2 FQNEAQ. The length of the CDR3 is 19 residues.

This clone was recorded once. The chain links TRBV19 to TRBJ2-4; a possible D gene is TRBD2 (5 bases). Germline values: CDR1 LNHDA, CDR2 SQIVND (reference sequence). This CDR3 spans 13 amino acids. Trimming pared 5 bases from V and 15 bases from J, leaving 20 bases between. The CDR3 sequence: CASSPRGRAGVYF. CDR3 nucleotides: TGTGCCAGTAGTCCTCGGGGAAGGGCGGGTGTGTACTTC.

The rearrangement uses TRBV19 and TRBJ2-2, with D perhaps matching TRBD1 (5 bases). There are 14 residues in the CDR3. Germline loops: CDR1 LNHDA, CDR2 SQIVND (reference sequence). V was clipped by 7 bases and J by 0 bases, with 9 bases between them. The CDR3 coding sequence is TGTGCCAGTAAGGGCAGGGCGAACACCGGGGAGCTGTTTTTT. Translated, it gives CASKGRANTGELFF.

The chain is built from TRBV27 and TRBJ2-1, with 12 bases aligning to TRBD2. CDR3 length: 19 residues. Losses at the gene ends were 2 bases for V and 9 bases for J; bases not matched to a gene: 17. CDR1 and CDR2 from the germline V gene are MNHEY and SMNVEV (reference sequence). As DNA, the CDR3 is TGTGCCAGCAGTTTAAGCGGCCTAGCGGGGGGGACGCCCGGGGCTGAGCAGTTCTTC. Protein: CASSLSGLAGGTPGAEQFF.

J is TRBJ2-7 and V is TRBV4-2; weak D call: TRBD2 (5 bases). Between the trimmed V and J ends, which lost 1 base and 5 bases, there was a span of 15 bases. The CDR3 is made up of 15 amino acids. Germline loops: CDR1 LGHNA, CDR2 YNFKEQ. CDR3 sequence (DNA): TGTGCCAGCAGCCAAGGCCTAGGAGGAGAAGACGAGCAGTACTTC. Protein: CASSQGLGGEDEQYF.

This rearrangement joins TRBV19 to TRBJ1-5, with D unclear. Germline CDR1 reads LNHDA; CDR2 reads SQIVND (reference sequence). V was shortened by 10 bases and J by 0 bases, with 10 bases between the two germline ends. This CDR3 contains 13 residues. The CDR3 is CATTRYSNQPQHF. CDR3 in DNA: TGTGCCACCACTCGATATAGCAATCAGCCCCAGCATTTT.

This chain connects TRBV6-1 to TRBJ2-7; no firm D call. Trimming took 4 bases from V and 3 from J, leaving 10 bases between them. The CDR3 runs 13 residues. The germline gives CDR1 MNHNS, CDR2 SASEGT. CDR3 bases: TGTGCCAGCAGTGCCACGGAATACTACGAGCAGTACTTC. Translated, it gives CASSATEYYEQYF.

The J gene is TRBJ1-2, the V gene TRBV27, with 9 bases lining up with TRBD1. After removal of 4 bases from V and 6 bases from J, the junction contained 15 bases not matched to a gene. CDR1 and CDR2 (germline): MNHEY, SMNVEV (reference sequence). The CDR3 runs 17 residues. The CDR3 here is CASSWGQGRPGPNGYTF. Written as DNA, the CDR3 is TGTGCCAGCAGTTGGGGACAGGGTCGGCCCGGGCCAAATGGCTACACCTTC.

The V call is TRBV6-6, the J call TRBJ1-5; 7 bases match TRBD1. The CDR3 runs 14 residues. In germline, CDR1 is MNHNY, CDR2 SVGAGI (reference sequence). With V trimmed by 6 bases and J by 4 bases, 6 bases remained unmatched. This CDR3 is CASRSQGENQPQHF. The CDR3 coding sequence is TGTGCCAGCAGGTCTCAGGGGGAGAATCAGCCCCAGCATTTT.

There are a few counts of this clone. The chain employs TRBV10-3 and TRBJ1-1; a weak D match, TRBD1 (6 bases). The germline V and J ends were trimmed by 9 bases and 0 bases, with 14 bases remaining between them. CDR3 length: 14 residues. The germline CDR1 and CDR2 sequences are ENHRY and SYGVKD. The CDR3 spells CAIWTGTLNTEAFF. DNA for the CDR3: TGTGCCATTTGGACCGGGACATTGAACACTGAAGCTTTCTTT.

For the CDR3, the DNA is TGTGCCAGCAGCTTACTAAGAGCGGGAGAGCACCACGAGCAGTACTTC. This translates into CASSLLRAGEHHEQYF. V and J are TRBV7-6 and TRBJ2-7; TRBD2 aligns across 8 bases. CDR1 and CDR2 (germline): SGHVS, FNYEAQ. The CDR3 loop spans 16 amino acids. V lost 2 bases, J lost 5 bases, and 11 bases stayed unmatched.

This clone showed up just once. The chain combines TRBV4-3 with TRBJ2-1; the D gene is possibly TRBD1 (5 bases). Between the trimmed V and J ends, which lost 7 bases and 2 bases, there was a span of 15 bases. CDR1 is LGHNA, CDR2 YSLEER, per germline. The CDR3 has 15 amino acids. CDR3 DNA sequence: TGCGCCAGCACCAGGGCCCTGGCCACCTACAATGAGCAGTTCTTC. It specifies CASTRALATYNEQFF.

The rearrangement uses TRBV19 and TRBJ2-1; 8 positions match TRBD2. Germline-derived CDR1 and CDR2 are LNHDA and SQIVND (reference sequence). The CDR3 is 14 amino acids. V trimming: 2 bases; J trimming: 4 bases; junction bases outside the gene matches: 1. CDR3 DNA: TGTGCCAGTAGTATAACTAGCGGATACAATGAGCAGTTCTTC. Residues: CASSITSGYNEQFF.

The chain employs TRBV9 and TRBJ1-3; D unclear. Trimming shortened V by 3 bases and J by 4 bases, and 8 bases separated the two germline ends. Germline-derived CDR1 and CDR2 are SGDLS and YYNGEE. The CDR3 spans 13 residues. The CDR3 DNA is TGTGCCAGCAGCGCCATCGACGGAAACACCATATATTTT. It specifies CASSAIDGNTIYF. The full variable domain, completed using reference TRBV9 and TRBJ1-3, is DSGVTQTPKHLITATGQRVTLRCSPRSGDLSVYWYQQSLDQGLQFLIQYYNGEERAKGNILERFSAQQFPDLHSELNLSSLELGDSALYFCASSAIDGNTIYFGEGSWLTVV.